This is a list of T cell receptor beta chains from one sample in a study. Here immunoSEQ multiplex PCR was the method, and the copy in TCRdb shows in-frame clones only, minus some. The sample gives 45,000 to 55,000 clones, over 85% of which show up once; about 10% is in the top ten. The sequenced sample consisted of PBMCs. The origin of the receptors is a man in his forties with rheumatoid arthritis. CDR3s include the opening cysteine and the closing phenylalanine or tryptophan. The D gene is left open where the match is weak. For some rows the clone size is stated as once, few or many, or as a class when expanded; others skip it.

- | 15 | - | TRBJ2-7 | TRBV4-2 | CASSQGQGVLAEQYF | TGTGCCAGCAGCCAAGGGCAGGGTGTTCTGGCCGAGCAGTACTTC
- | 11 | - | TRBJ2-7 | TRBV29-1 | CSVVLAYEQYF | TGCAGCGTTGTACTAGCTTACGAGCAGTACTTC
- | 13 | - | TRBJ1-1 | TRBV12-3/TRBV12-4 | CASSPGQRTKAFF | TGTGCCAGCAGTCCAGGACAACGAACGAAAGCTTTCTTT
once | 11 | - | TRBJ2-1 | TRBV7-2 | CASSRDFFKFF | TGTGCCAGCAGCCGGGACTTCTTCAAGTTCTTC
- | 17 | TRBD2 | TRBJ2-1 | TRBV7-3 | CASSLLPLAGVGHEQFF | TGTGCCAGCAGCTTACTCCCCTTAGCGGGAGTGGGGCATGAGCAGTTCTTC
- | 18 | - | TRBJ1-2 | TRBV19 | CASSIGRRSGVANYGYTF | TGTGCCAGTAGTATAGGGCGGCGGTCGGGTGTAGCTAACTATGGCTACACCTTC
- | 16 | TRBD1 | TRBJ2-3 | TRBV6-1 | CASSAEWGTAAGTQYF | TGTGCCAGCAGTGCCGAGTGGGGGACAGCGGCAGGTACGCAGTATTTT
- | 12 | - | TRBJ1-3 | TRBV9 | CASSHTGNTIYF | TGTGCCAGCAGCCACACTGGAAACACCATATATTTT
once | 14 | TRBD1 | TRBJ2-7 | TRBV19 | CASSSQGGAYEQYF | TGTGCCAGTAGTTCACAGGGGGGAGCCTACGAGCAGTACTTC
once | 15 | - | TRBJ1-5 | TRBV19 | CASRRTANSNQPQHF | TGTGCCAGTAGGCGGACAGCTAATAGCAATCAGCCCCAGCATTTT
- | 17 | TRBD1 | TRBJ1-2 | TRBV5-1 | CASSLREQGSANYGYTF | TGCGCCAGCAGCTTGAGAGAACAGGGGAGCGCTAACTATGGCTACACCTTC
- | 11 | - | TRBJ1-2 | TRBV5-6 | CASSLADGYTF | TGTGCCAGCAGCTTGGCCGATGGCTACACCTTC
- | 15 | TRBD2 | TRBJ2-1 | TRBV5-4 | CASSVLAPTYNEQFF | TGTGCCAGCAGCGTACTAGCGCCAACCTACAATGAGCAGTTCTTC
- | 15 | TRBD1 | TRBJ1-2 | TRBV6-6 | CASSYGQGRDYGYTF | TGTGCCAGCAGTTACGGACAGGGGAGGGACTATGGCTACACCTTC
- | 15 | TRBD1 | TRBJ1-5 | TRBV6-5 | CASSYSNRGNQPQHF | TGTGCCAGCAGTTACTCGAACAGGGGAAATCAGCCCCAGCATTTT
- | 16 | TRBD1 | TRBJ2-1 | TRBV13 | CASSLDRGRTYNEQFF | TGTGCCAGCAGCCTCGACAGGGGGCGAACTTACAATGAGCAGTTCTTC
few | 11 | - | TRBJ2-1 | TRBV12-3/TRBV12-4 | CASAVTNEQFF | TGTGCCAGCGCAGTCACCAATGAGCAGTTCTTC
- | 17 | - | TRBJ1-1 | TRBV28 | CASSEQSPGRRNTEAFF | TGTGCCAGCAGTGAACAATCCCCGGGACGGCGGAACACTGAAGCTTTCTTT
few | 15 | - | TRBJ1-6 | TRBV30 | CACGARDKYNSPLHF | TGTGCCTGTGGCGCTCGGGACAAATATAATTCACCCCTCCACTTT
medium-sized | 13 | TRBD1 | TRBJ1-2 | TRBV27 | CASSLGNRGGYTF | TGTGCCAGCAGTTTGGGGAACAGGGGTGGCTACACCTTC
once | 13 | - | TRBJ1-1 | TRBV18 | CASSIGWNTEAFF | TGTGCCAGCTCCATAGGGTGGAACACTGAAGCTTTCTTT
- | 13 | - | TRBJ2-3 | TRBV24-1 | CATSDRTTDTQYF | TGTGCCACCAGTGACAGGACTACAGATACGCAGTATTTT
- | 13 | - | TRBJ2-7 | TRBV4-3 | CASSQDSVDEQYF | TGCGCCAGCAGCCAAGATTCAGTGGACGAGCAGTACTTC
- | 17 | - | TRBJ2-1 | TRBV7-8 | CASSLYLREANYNEQFF | TGTGCCAGCAGCTTATATCTCCGGGAAGCGAACTACAATGAGCAGTTCTTC
- | 14 | - | TRBJ1-6 | TRBV25-1 | CASSAQGYNSPLHF | TGTGCCAGCAGTGCACAGGGATATAATTCACCCCTCCACTTT
- | 14 | - | TRBJ2-3 | TRBV10-3 | CAISGRGRADTQYF | TGTGCCATCAGCGGCAGGGGGAGGGCAGATACGCAGTATTTT
- | 15 | - | TRBJ2-3 | TRBV4-2 | CASSLRTGTTDTQYF | TGTGCCAGCAGCCTCCGGACTGGAACCACAGATACGCAGTATTTT
once | 15 | - | TRBJ2-1 | TRBV3-1/TRBV3-2 | CASTLSRSSYNEQFF | TGTGCCAGCACTCTGAGCCGGAGCTCCTACAATGAGCAGTTCTTC
few | 17 | TRBD2 | TRBJ2-5 | TRBV4-2 | CASSYGLAGGPGETQYF | TGTGCCAGCAGCTATGGACTAGCGGGAGGGCCGGGGGAGACCCAGTACTTC
- | 14 | TRBD1 | TRBJ2-3 | TRBV27 | CASGGQGFTDTQYF | TGTGCCAGCGGGGGACAGGGCTTCACAGATACGCAGTATTTT
- | 15 | - | TRBJ2-2 | TRBV4-3 | CASSQAGSSTGELFF | TGCGCCAGCAGCCAAGCCGGGAGTAGCACCGGGGAGCTGTTTTTT
- | 13 | - | TRBJ1-2 | TRBV5-1 | CATSRGADYGYTF | TGCGCCACCAGCAGGGGTGCGGACTATGGCTACACCTTC
- | 13 | - | TRBJ1-2 | TRBV28 | CASIPGSAYGYTF | TGTGCCAGCATCCCAGGTTCAGCCTATGGCTACACCTTC
- | 15 | - | TRBJ2-7 | TRBV7-6 | CASSLALEGIHEQYF | TGTGCCAGCAGCTTAGCGCTTGAGGGTATCCACGAGCAGTACTTC
- | 13 | - | TRBJ2-7 | TRBV10-3 | CAISSSGGAEQYF | TGTGCCATCAGCTCCTCCGGAGGGGCCGAGCAGTACTTC
- | 14 | - | TRBJ2-7 | TRBV7-9 | CASTLVGPYYEQYF | TGTGCCAGCACCTTAGTGGGGCCCTACTACGAGCAGTACTTC
few | 14 | - | TRBJ1-5 | TRBV4-2 | CASSQDSFNQPQHF | TGTGCCAGCAGCCAAGACAGCTTCAATCAGCCCCAGCATTTT
- | 12 | - | TRBJ1-1 | TRBV29-1 | CSAVTGRVEAFF | TGCAGCGCAGTTACAGGGCGGGTTGAAGCTTTCTTT
- | 14 | TRBD1 | TRBJ1-2 | TRBV3-1/TRBV3-2 | CASSQVQGAGGYTF | TGTGCCAGCAGCCAAGTGCAGGGGGCGGGTGGCTACACCTTC
- | 14 | - | TRBJ1-1 | TRBV7-9 | CASSSYGTGDEAFF | TGTGCCAGCAGCTCCTACGGGACGGGGGATGAAGCTTTCTTT
- | 15 | - | TRBJ2-7 | TRBV6-5 | CASGLGGRSTYEQYF | TGTGCCAGCGGCCTGGGGGGGCGAAGTACCTACGAGCAGTACTTC
- | 14 | - | TRBJ2-3 | TRBV2 | CASSLGRSTDTQYF | TGTGCCAGCAGTCTCGGACGGAGCACAGATACGCAGTATTTT
- | 13 | - | TRBJ1-6 | TRBV10-2 | CAGRTEDGSPLHF | TGCGCCGGCCGGACTGAAGACGGTTCACCCCTCCACTTT
- | 12 | TRBD1 | TRBJ2-7 | TRBV9 | CASSVGQGEQYF | TGTGCCAGCAGCGTGGGACAGGGAGAGCAGTACTTC
- | 14 | TRBD1 | TRBJ2-7 | TRBV6-5 | CASSSGTGLYEQYF | TGTGCCAGCAGCTCCGGGACAGGGCTCTACGAGCAGTACTTC
- | 17 | - | TRBJ2-3 | TRBV5-6 | CASSLRIAGRSTDTQYF | TGTGCCAGCAGCTTGCGGATCGCGGGACGGAGCACAGATACGCAGTATTTT